Below are 18 T cell receptor beta chains sequenced from a single sample in a study of lymphopenia after photon versus proton radiotherapy. Method: immunoSEQ multiplex PCR; TCRdb's copy keeps in-frame clones and lacks some. The sample has 15,000 or so clones; over 65% are singletons. This material consisted of peripheral blood, taken from a patient treated with photon-based radiotherapy. The receptors derive from a man in his fifties with gastric cancer.

This chain connects TRBV2 to TRBJ1-6, with 7 positions matching TRBD1. J was trimmed by 7 bases and V by 7 bases; bases with no gene match: 7. Looked up from germline, CDR1 is SNHLY and CDR2 is FYNNEI. CDR3 length: 14 residues. CDR3 sequence: CASKRGQFNSPLHF. In DNA form, the CDR3 reads TGTGCCAGCAAGAGGGGACAGTTCAATTCACCCCTCCACTTT. Combining the CDR3 with reference TRBV2 and TRBJ1-6 gives the whole variable domain EPEVTQTPSHQVTQMGQEVILRCVPISNHLYFYWYRQILGQKVEFLVSFYNNEISEKSEIFDDQFSVERPDGSNFTLKIRSTKLEDSAMYFCASKRGQFNSPLHFGNGTRLTVT.

The chain is built from TRBV6-4 and TRBJ2-2; no reliable D call. Germline-derived CDR1 and CDR2 are MRHNA and SNTAGT. V dropped 6 bases and J dropped 5 bases, with 13 bases sitting between them. There are 14 residues in the CDR3. The CDR3 protein is CASSQNSMTGELFF. The CDR3 DNA reads as TGTGCCAGCAGCCAGAATAGTATGACCGGGGAGCTGTTTTTT.

The rearrangement uses TRBV2 and TRBJ2-2; D is unresolved. The germline V and J ends were trimmed by 6 bases and 3 bases, with 11 bases remaining between them. Germline V gives CDR1 SNHLY, CDR2 FYNNEI. The CDR3 loop spans 14 amino acids. Here the CDR3 DNA reads TGTGCCAGCAGGCTCAACTGGGACACCGGGGAGCTGTTTTTT. Its protein product is CASRLNWDTGELFF.

V gene TRBV10-2 combines with J gene TRBJ1-2; 10 bases map to TRBD1. Germline V CDR1 and CDR2: WSHSY, SAAADI. J gave up 7 bases and V 7 bases, and 6 bases lay outside the gene matches. This CDR3 region has 13 residues. Written as DNA, the CDR3 is TGCGCCAGCACCGGACAGGGGGTCTCTGGCTACACCTTC. Translating it yields CASTGQGVSGYTF.

The chain combines TRBV7-5 with TRBJ2-2. TRBV7-5 is described as a pseudogene. This CDR3 has 13 residues. CDR3 sequence (DNA): TGTGCCTGTAGGGGGGAGAACACCGGGGAGCTGTTTTTT. Protein: CACRGENTGELFF.

As concerns this clone: The junction departs from the called germline gene at one end, perhaps through a read error. The gene calls are TRBV29-1 and TRBJ1-1, with D perhaps TRBD1 (5 bases). This CDR3 is 13 amino acids long. Per the germline V gene, CDR1 is SQVTM and CDR2 is ANQGSEA. The CDR3 DNA sequence: TGCAGCGTTCAAGACGGACAAACCGCTGAAGCTTTCTTT. Protein: CSVQDGQTAEAFF.

On this clone: Other DNA sequences in this specimen translate into the identical CDR3. The chain employs TRBV7-9 and TRBJ1-3; 9 nucleotides line up with TRBD1. This CDR3 spans 14 amino acids. Losses at the gene ends were 5 bases for V and 5 bases for J; bases not matched to a gene: 4. Germline CDR1 is SEHNR and CDR2 is FQNEAQ (reference sequence). CDR3: CASSPGQGRNTIYF. In DNA form, the CDR3 reads TGTGCCAGCAGCCCCGGACAGGGGAGAAACACCATATATTTT.

This clone is termed hyperexpanded (1% or more). The chain recombines TRBV5-6 with TRBJ2-2, with TRBD1 matching 8 bases. The length of the CDR3 is 14 residues. J gave up 7 bases and V 3 bases, and 5 bases lay outside the gene matches. The germline gives CDR1 SGHDT, CDR2 YYEEEE. The CDR3 DNA sequence: TGTGCCAGCAGCTCCGGACAGGGATTCGGGGAGCTGTTTTTT. Protein: CASSSGQGFGELFF.

This clone appeared once. The chain carries TRBV6-4 and TRBJ2-5, with 8 bases matching TRBD1. V was pared by 8 bases and J by 5 bases, with 16 bases of the junction left unmatched. In germline, CDR1 is MRHNA, CDR2 SNTAGT. This CDR3 has 16 amino acids. In DNA form, the CDR3 reads TGTGCCAGCGGAGCCTGGGCAGGGGGCTACGGGGAGACCCAGTACTTC. Translated: CASGAWAGGYGETQYF.

This chain connects TRBV23-1 to TRBJ1-6; the D gene is possibly TRBD1 (5 bases). TRBV23-1 is placed among ORFs of uncertain function. With 0 bases removed from V and 7 bases from J, the gap between germline ends came to 19 bases. The CDR3 contains 18 residues. The CDR3, as DNA: TGCGCCAGCAGTCAATCAGGCCCAGGGAGGTCGAGAAATTCACCCCTCCACTTT. It encodes CASSQSGPGRSRNSPLHF.

The chain combines TRBV5-6 with TRBJ1-2; TRBD1 matches 7 bases. This CDR3 contains 15 residues. CDR1 and CDR2 from the germline V gene are SGHDT and YYEEEE. Germline trimming cut 0 bases from V and 4 bases from J; bases unmatched to any gene: 6. CDR3 protein: CASSLVGGQIYGYTF. CDR3 coding DNA: TGTGCCAGCAGCTTGGTAGGGGGACAGATCTATGGCTACACCTTC. The full variable domain, with the rest looked up from reference TRBV5-6 and TRBJ1-2, is DAGVTQSPTHLIKTRGQQVTLRCSPKSGHDTVSWYQQALGQGPQFIFQYYEEEERQRGNFPDRFSGHQFPNYSSELNVNALLLGDSALYLCASSLVGGQIYGYTFGSGTRLTVV.

The chain joins TRBV10-2 to TRBJ1-1; no reliable D call. There are 16 residues in the CDR3. Germline V gene sequence: CDR1 WSHSY, CDR2 SAAADI. V was trimmed by 3 bases and J by 0 bases, leaving 14 bases between them. As DNA, the CDR3 is TGCGCCAGCAGTGATTACGGCGGATTCATGAACACTGAAGCTTTCTTT. Protein: CASSDYGGFMNTEAFF.

V and J are TRBV4-3 and TRBJ2-7; D is uncertain. CDR1 is LGHNA, CDR2 YSLEER, per germline. The CDR3 is 11 amino acids. V was trimmed by 0 bases and J by 12 bases, leaving 9 bases between them. The CDR3 reads CASSQDGAMYV. The CDR3 DNA sequence: TGCGCCAGCAGCCAAGATGGCGCCATGTACGTC.

V gene TRBV30 combines with J gene TRBJ2-5; possibly TRBD2 for D (6 bases). Per the germline V gene, CDR1 is GTSNPN and CDR2 is SVGIG (reference sequence). V lost 5 bases, J lost 5 bases, and 15 bases lay in between. CDR3 length: 13 residues. CDR3 DNA: TGTGCCTGGGCCGGCGGGGACGGGGAGACCCAGTACTTC. It is translated as CAWAGGDGETQYF.

DNA of the CDR3: TGTGCCAGCAGCGGGACAGAAGGAACCGGGGAGCTGTTTTTT. Translated: CASSGTEGTGELFF. This sequence joins TRBV25-1 and TRBJ2-2; 7 positions match TRBD1. The CDR3 extends over 14 amino acids. Germline V gene data show CDR1 as MGHDK and CDR2 as SYGVNS. V was clipped by 6 bases and J by 5 bases; unmatched bases: 6. The full variable domain, completed using reference TRBV25-1 and TRBJ2-2, is EADIYQTPRYLVIGTGKKITLECSQTMGHDKMYWYQQDPGMELHLIHYSYGVNSTEKGDLSSESTVSRIRTEHFPLTLESARPSHTSQYLCASSGTEGTGELFFGEGSRLTVL.

This clone was recorded only once. The chain links TRBV11-2 to TRBJ1-6; no definite D call. The germline V gene has CDR1 SGHAT and CDR2 FQNNGV. The CDR3 is 14 residues long. Trimming cost V 0 bases and J 7 bases, with 7 bases left between them. This chain's CDR3 is CASSLDPRNSPLHF. The CDR3 nucleotides read TGTGCCAGCAGCTTAGATCCCCGGAATTCACCCCTCCACTTT.

The CDR3 nucleotides are TGTGCCAGCAGCCAAGTACGGGGAACTGAAGCTTTCTTT. The encoded protein is CASSQVRGTEAFF. The chain is built from TRBV14 and TRBJ1-1; D call uncertain. CDR3 size: 13 residues. In germline, CDR1 is SGHDN, CDR2 FVKESK. Trimming cost V 1 base and J 5 bases, with 8 bases left between them.

The chain recombines TRBV7-2 with TRBJ1-2; unclear D gene. V was cut by 1 base and J by 4 bases, with 13 bases left in between. Germline CDR1 SGHTA, CDR2 FQGNSA. The CDR3 runs to 15 residues. CDR3 sequence reads: CASSLGGGGSYGYTF. Here the CDR3 DNA reads TGTGCCAGCAGCTTAGGAGGCGGTGGGAGCTATGGCTACACCTTC. The variable domain in full, completed from reference TRBV7-2 and TRBJ1-2, reads GAGVSQSPSNKVTEKGKDVELRCDPISGHTALYWYRQSLGQGLEFLIYFQGNSAPDKSGLPSDRFSAERTGGSVSTLTIQRTQQEDSAVYLCASSLGGGGSYGYTFGSGTRLTVV.